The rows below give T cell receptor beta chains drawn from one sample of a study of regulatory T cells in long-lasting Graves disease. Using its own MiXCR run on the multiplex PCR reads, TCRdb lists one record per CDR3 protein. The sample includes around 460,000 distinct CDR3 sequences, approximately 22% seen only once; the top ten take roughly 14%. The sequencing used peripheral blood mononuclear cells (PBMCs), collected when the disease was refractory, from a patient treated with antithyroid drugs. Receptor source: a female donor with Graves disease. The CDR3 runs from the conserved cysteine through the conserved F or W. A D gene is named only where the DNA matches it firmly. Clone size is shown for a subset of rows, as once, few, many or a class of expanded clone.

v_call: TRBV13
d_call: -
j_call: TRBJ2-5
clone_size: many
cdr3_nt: TGTGCCAGCAGCTTAGAACTAGGCTCCAAGACCCAGTACTTC
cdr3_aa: CASSLELGSKTQYF

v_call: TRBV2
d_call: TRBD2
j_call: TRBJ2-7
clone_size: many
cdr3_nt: TGTGCCAGCAGCGTGACTAGCGGGAGAAGGTACGAGCAGTACTTC
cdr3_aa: CASSVTSGRRYEQYF

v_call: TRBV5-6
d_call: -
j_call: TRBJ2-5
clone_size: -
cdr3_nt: TGTGCCAGCAGCTTGGCCTGGTCCGCCTGGGAGACCCAGTACTTC
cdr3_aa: CASSLAWSAWETQYF

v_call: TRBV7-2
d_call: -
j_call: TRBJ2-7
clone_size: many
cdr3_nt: TGTGCCAGCAGCGGAACACCCAGCTCCTACGAGCAGTACTTC
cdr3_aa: CASSGTPSSYEQYF

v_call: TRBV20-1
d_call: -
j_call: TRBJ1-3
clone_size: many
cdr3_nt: TGCAGTGCTGGGGACCTCGGAAACACCATATATTTT
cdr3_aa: CSAGDLGNTIYF

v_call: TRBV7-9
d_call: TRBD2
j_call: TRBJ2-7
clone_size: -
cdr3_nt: TGTGCCAGCAGCCCAGGACTAGCGGTCTACGAGCAGTACTTC
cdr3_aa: CASSPGLAVYEQYF

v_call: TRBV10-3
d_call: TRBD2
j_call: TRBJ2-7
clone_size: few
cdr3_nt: TGTGCCACTCCCGGGACTAGCGAATACGAGCAGTACTTC
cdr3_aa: CATPGTSEYEQYF

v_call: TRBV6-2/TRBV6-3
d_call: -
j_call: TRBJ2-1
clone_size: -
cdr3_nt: TGTGCCAGCAGTTCGGACGGACCAGTCAATGAGCAGTTCTTC
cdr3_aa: CASSSDGPVNEQFF

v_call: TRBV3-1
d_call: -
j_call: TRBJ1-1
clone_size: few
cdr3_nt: TGTGCCAGCAGCCAAGGAGGAGGGGCGAGCACTGAAGCTTTCTTT
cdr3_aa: CASSQGGGASTEAFF

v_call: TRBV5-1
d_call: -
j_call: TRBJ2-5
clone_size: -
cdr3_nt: TGCGCCAGCAGCTTAGGGGCCCAGGTTAAAGAGACCCAGTACTTC
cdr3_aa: CASSLGAQVKETQYF

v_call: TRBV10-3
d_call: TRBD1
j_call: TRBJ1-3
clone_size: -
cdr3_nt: TGTGCCATCAGCTCACCCAATGGACAGGGGGGCCCTGGAAACACCATATATTTT
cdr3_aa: CAISSPNGQGGPGNTIYF

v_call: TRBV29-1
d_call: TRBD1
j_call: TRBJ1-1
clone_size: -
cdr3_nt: TGCAGCGTCAGGGGGCGTCGGAACACTGAAGCTTTCTTT
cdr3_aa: CSVRGRRNTEAFF

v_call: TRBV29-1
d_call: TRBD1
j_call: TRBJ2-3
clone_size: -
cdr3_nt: TGCAGCGTCGCTAGGGACAGGGGGGCAGATACGCAGTATTTT
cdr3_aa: CSVARDRGADTQYF

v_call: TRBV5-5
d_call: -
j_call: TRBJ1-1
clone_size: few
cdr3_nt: TGTGCCAGCAGCCCCTACAGTGGGCCTGAAGCTTTCTTT
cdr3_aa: CASSPYSGPEAFF

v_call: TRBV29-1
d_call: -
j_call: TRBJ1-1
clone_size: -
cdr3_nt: TGCAGCGTCGCCCAGGGGAAGAATAGGGTGAACACTGAAGCTTTCTTT
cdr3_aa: CSVAQGKNRVNTEAFF

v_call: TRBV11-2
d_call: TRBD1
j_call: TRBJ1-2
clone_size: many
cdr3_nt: TGTGCCAGCAGCCCGACAGGGGCGAGTTATGGCTACACCTTC
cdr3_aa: CASSPTGASYGYTF

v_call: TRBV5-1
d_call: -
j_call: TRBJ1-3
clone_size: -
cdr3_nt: TGCGCCAGCAGCCGTAGGCTTGGAAACACCATATATTTT
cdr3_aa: CASSRRLGNTIYF

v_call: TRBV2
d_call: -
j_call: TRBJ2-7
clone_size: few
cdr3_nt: TGTGCCAGCAGTGAAGCCACCGAGCAGTACTTC
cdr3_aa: CASSEATEQYF

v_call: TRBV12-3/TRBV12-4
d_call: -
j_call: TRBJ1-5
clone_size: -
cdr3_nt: TGTGCCAGCAGTTTTCGGTCTGGGGTAAGGCAGCCCCAGCATTTT
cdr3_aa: CASSFRSGVRQPQHF

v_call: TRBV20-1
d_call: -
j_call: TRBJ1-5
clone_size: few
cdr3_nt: TGCAGTGTCGCCCAAGCCATAGGGGAGACTCAGCCCCAGCATTTT
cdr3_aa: CSVAQAIGETQPQHF

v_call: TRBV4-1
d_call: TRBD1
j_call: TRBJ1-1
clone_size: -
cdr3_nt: TGCGCCAGCAGCCGAACAACAGGGGGCACTGAAGCTTTCTTT
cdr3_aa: CASSRTTGGTEAFF

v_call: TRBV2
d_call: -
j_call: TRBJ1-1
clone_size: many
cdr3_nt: TGTGCCAGCAGTGAACTGTTCATGAACACTGAAGCTTTCTTT
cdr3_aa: CASSELFMNTEAFF

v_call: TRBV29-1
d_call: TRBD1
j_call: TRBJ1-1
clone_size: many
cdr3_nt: TGCAGCGCCCCACAGGGGAGATCGGGCACTGAAGCTTTCTTT
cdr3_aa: CSAPQGRSGTEAFF

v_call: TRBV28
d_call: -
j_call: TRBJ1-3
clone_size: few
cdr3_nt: TGTGCCAGCAGTCCGAGAGGGCTGACGGACTCTGGAAACACCATATATTTT
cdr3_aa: CASSPRGLTDSGNTIYF